A single sample gave rise to the 10 T cell receptor beta chains below, sequenced in a study. Treg sorting used a CD4+CD25+CD127-/low gate. Each CDR3 protein gets one entry after TCRdb re-called the 5' RACE reads with MiXCR. The data hold approximately 58,000 distinct CDR3 sequences, with 26% observed a single time. Sample: tumor-infiltrating Tregs sorted from the breast tumor. Source of these receptors: a female donor with breast cancer.

V gene TRBV2 combines with J gene TRBJ1-1; maybe TRBD1 (6 bases). The V gene's germline CDR1 is SNHLY and CDR2 FYNNEI. CDR3 length: 15 amino acids. Trimming took 7 bases from V and 4 from J, leaving 19 bases between them. The CDR3 reads CASTPRGAGGTEAFF. The CDR3 DNA reads as TGTGCCAGCACCCCACGGGGGGCAGGTGGCACTGAAGCTTTCTTT.

This rearrangement joins TRBV7-9 to TRBJ2-6, with TRBD2 matching over 11 bases. From germline, CDR1 is SEHNR and CDR2 FQNEAQ (reference sequence). The CDR3 spans 22 residues. V lost 3 bases and J lost 0; bases outside the gene matches: 16. The CDR3 protein is CASSFLTGTSGILSSGANVLTF. The CDR3 bases are TGTGCCAGCAGCTTTTTAACCGGGACTAGCGGTATACTAAGCTCTGGGGCCAACGTCCTGACTTTC.

This chain links TRBV19 with TRBJ2-7; a possible D gene is TRBD2 (6 bases). V lost 4 bases and J 2 bases, leaving 27 bases between the germline ends. Germline V gene sequence: CDR1 LNHDA, CDR2 SQIVND (reference sequence). The CDR3 length is 19 residues. CDR3 protein: CASSNEGGRASEPPYEQYF. Written as DNA, the CDR3 is TGTGCCAGTAGTAACGAGGGCGGCAGGGCTAGCGAGCCTCCCTACGAGCAGTACTTC.

This clonotype was seen more than once but under ten times. The V gene is TRBV12-3 or TRBV12-4, the J gene TRBJ1-5, with D uncertain. Trimming took off 3 bases at V and 5 bases at J, with 8 bases between the two ends. This CDR3 is 13 amino acids long. The CDR3 protein is CASSFEGYQPQHF. CDR3 bases: TGTGCCAGCAGTTTTGAGGGTTATCAGCCCCAGCATTTT.

V and J are TRBV4-2 and TRBJ2-7; D perhaps matches TRBD2 (6 bases). The V end lost 9 bases, the J end lost 3 bases, and 15 bases lay between the germline ends. Germline V lookup: CDR1 LGHNA, CDR2 YNFKEQ. The CDR3 runs 13 residues. CDR3 residues: CASSGTDGYEQYF. DNA for the CDR3: TGTGCCAGTAGCGGCACGGACGGCTACGAGCAGTACTTC.

As concerns this clonotype: A much larger clone sits a single nucleotide away, making a read error possible. The J gene is TRBJ2-1, the V gene TRBV7-2, with TRBD1 matching 8 bases. There are 16 residues in the CDR3. V lost 3 bases, J lost 7 bases, and 11 bases stayed unmatched. Germline V gene lookup returns CDR1 SGHTA and CDR2 FQGNSA. For the CDR3, the DNA is TGTGCCAGCAGCTTGCCCCCTTTGAGGACAGGGAATGAGCAGTTCTTC. Its protein product is CASSLPPLRTGNEQFF.

This clonotype has a handful of counts. The chain employs TRBV11-2 and TRBJ2-7, with 7 bases identical to TRBD1. The junction had 10 bases not matched to a gene; V was cut back by 2 bases and J by 9 bases. The CDR3 contains 14 residues. From germline, CDR1 is SGHAT and CDR2 FQNNGV. As DNA, the CDR3 is TGTGCCAGCAGCTTATCACAGGGGCCCCACGGGCAGTACTTC. Translated: CASSLSQGPHGQYF.

The table lists this clonotype with a few counts. J is TRBJ1-1 and V is TRBV4-3; maybe TRBD1 (5 bases). Per the germline V gene, CDR1 is LGHNA and CDR2 is YSLEER. The germline V and J ends were trimmed by 5 bases and 6 bases, with 13 bases remaining between them. The CDR3 is made up of 13 amino acids. CDR3 in DNA: TGCGCCAGCAGCAGAAATCAGGGCTCTGAAGCTTTCTTT. Protein product: CASSRNQGSEAFF.

Many counts were recorded for this clonotype. The J gene is TRBJ1-2, the V gene TRBV2, with a tentative D call TRBD1 (6 bases). Looked up from germline, CDR1 is SNHLY and CDR2 is FYNNEI. The CDR3 has 16 amino acids. V lost 2 bases and J 3 bases, leaving 16 bases between the germline ends. In nucleotides, the CDR3 is TGTGCCAGCAGTGAATTCGCAACAGGGTGGGACTATGGCTACACCTTC. This gives the protein CASSEFATGWDYGYTF.

The chain employs TRBV6-1 and TRBJ1-2; possible D gene TRBD1, 6 bases. Germline assignment: CDR1 MNHNS and CDR2 SASEGT. V lost 5 bases, J lost 3 bases, and 13 bases lay in between. The CDR3 sequence is 14 residues long. CDR3 protein: CASSQNRDYYGYTF. In DNA form, the CDR3 reads TGTGCCAGCAGTCAAAACAGGGACTACTATGGCTACACCTTC.